These T cell receptor beta chains were read from a single sample in a study of blood T cell repertoires in COVID-19. This table comes from immunoSEQ multiplex PCR, and its TCRdb copy is limited to in-frame clones, with some not included. The data show some 220,000 clones, about 87% seen once. Input material: PBMCs or T cells enriched from blood (not recorded which). The receptors come from a woman aged 25 to 39 who had recovered from COVID-19. Both conserved end residues are part of each CDR3. A D gene is named only where the DNA matches it firmly. The listing skips clone size in some rows; elsewhere it reads once, few, many or a size class.

J gene: TRBJ1-6
V gene: TRBV2
clone size: NA
D gene: TRBD1
CDR3 DNA: TGTGCCAGCAGTGGTAGAGGACAGGGCAGATCACCCCTCCACTTT
CDR3 protein: CASSGRGQGRSPLHF

J gene: TRBJ2-2
V gene: TRBV9
clone size: NA
D gene: NA
CDR3 DNA: TGTGCCAGCAGCTACCAGGGGACCGGGGAGCTGTTTTTT
CDR3 protein: CASSYQGTGELFF

J gene: TRBJ1-3
V gene: TRBV10-3
clone size: NA
D gene: TRBD1
CDR3 DNA: TGTGCCATCATGTCGAAGGGGGCGCTTGGAAACACCATATATTTT
CDR3 protein: CAIMSKGALGNTIYF

J gene: TRBJ1-2
V gene: TRBV7-2
clone size: few
D gene: NA
CDR3 DNA: TGTGCCAGCAGCCCCACCCTGACCGGGACACGGGGCTACACCTTC
CDR3 protein: CASSPTLTGTRGYTF

J gene: TRBJ1-4
V gene: TRBV11-2
clone size: once
D gene: NA
CDR3 DNA: TGTGCCAGCAGCTTCTCTGCCGGGGCAACTAATGAAAAACTGTTTTTT
CDR3 protein: CASSFSAGATNEKLFF

J gene: TRBJ2-2
V gene: TRBV7-3
clone size: NA
D gene: TRBD2
CDR3 DNA: TGTGCCAGCAGCTCCACTAGCGGGGTTAACACCGGGGAGCTGTTTTTT
CDR3 protein: CASSSTSGVNTGELFF

J gene: TRBJ1-2
V gene: TRBV5-1
clone size: NA
D gene: NA
CDR3 DNA: TGCGCCAGCAGCTTTGGTCCAGTCTATGGCTACACCTTC
CDR3 protein: CASSFGPVYGYTF

J gene: TRBJ1-1
V gene: TRBV29-1
clone size: NA
D gene: NA
CDR3 DNA: TGCAGCTTTAGTACGACTAACACTGAAGCTTTCTTT
CDR3 protein: CSFSTTNTEAFF

J gene: TRBJ2-1
V gene: TRBV27
clone size: NA
D gene: NA
CDR3 DNA: TGTGCCAGCAGTTTAACAGGAGGGTCTCAGTTCTTC
CDR3 protein: CASSLTGGSQFF

J gene: TRBJ2-7
V gene: TRBV2
clone size: NA
D gene: NA
CDR3 DNA: TGTGCCAGCCGAGGGCCCGGGGGCTACGAGCAGTACTTC
CDR3 protein: CASRGPGGYEQYF

J gene: TRBJ2-7
V gene: TRBV12-3/TRBV12-4
clone size: NA
D gene: NA
CDR3 DNA: TGTGCCAGCAGTTCCCCAGGGTACGAGCAGTACTTC
CDR3 protein: CASSSPGYEQYF

J gene: TRBJ2-3
V gene: TRBV7-9
clone size: NA
D gene: TRBD2
CDR3 DNA: TGTGCCAGCAGCTTAGGGTCTAGCGGGGGGGCTCATCCCACAGATACGCAGTATTTT
CDR3 protein: CASSLGSSGGAHPTDTQYF

J gene: TRBJ2-1
V gene: TRBV18
clone size: NA
D gene: TRBD2
CDR3 DNA: TGTGCCAGCTCCCCAATGACTAGCGGGGGGGCCTGGTCCTACAATGAGCAGTTCTTC
CDR3 protein: CASSPMTSGGAWSYNEQFF

J gene: TRBJ2-2
V gene: TRBV4-3
clone size: NA
D gene: NA
CDR3 DNA: TGCGCCAGCAGCCCCAGGGTAGGGGGCGTCGGGGGTAACACCGGGGAGCTGTTTTTT
CDR3 protein: CASSPRVGGVGGNTGELFF

J gene: TRBJ2-1
V gene: TRBV3-1/TRBV3-2
clone size: NA
D gene: TRBD1
CDR3 DNA: TGTGCCAGCAGCCAAGAGGTTGACAGGGTAGTAGGTGAGCAGTTCTTC
CDR3 protein: CASSQEVDRVVGEQFF

J gene: TRBJ1-5
V gene: TRBV4-2
clone size: NA
D gene: TRBD1
CDR3 DNA: TGTGCCAGCAGCCAGAATACAGGGGAGATCGGGGCCCAGCATTTT
CDR3 protein: CASSQNTGEIGAQHF

J gene: TRBJ1-3
V gene: TRBV2
clone size: NA
D gene: NA
CDR3 DNA: TGTGCCAGCAGTGATGAAGGGGCGAGTTACACCATATATTTT
CDR3 protein: CASSDEGASYTIYF

J gene: TRBJ1-5
V gene: TRBV3-1/TRBV3-2
clone size: few
D gene: NA
CDR3 DNA: TGTGCCAGCAGCCAAGTAGGCCAGGATCAGCCCCAGCATTTT
CDR3 protein: CASSQVGQDQPQHF

J gene: TRBJ2-3
V gene: TRBV5-4
clone size: NA
D gene: TRBD1
CDR3 DNA: TGTGCCAGCAGCCGCGGTGACAGGGCCACAGATACGCAGTATTTT
CDR3 protein: CASSRGDRATDTQYF

J gene: TRBJ2-7
V gene: TRBV7-3
clone size: few
D gene: TRBD2
CDR3 DNA: TGTGCCAGCAGCCAAGGGACTAGCGGGATCTACGAGCAGTACTTC
CDR3 protein: CASSQGTSGIYEQYF

J gene: TRBJ2-3
V gene: TRBV5-1
clone size: NA
D gene: TRBD2
CDR3 DNA: TGCGCCAGCAGCCTACGGACTAGCGAAAGCACAGATACGCAGTATTTT
CDR3 protein: CASSLRTSESTDTQYF

J gene: TRBJ2-3
V gene: TRBV25-1
clone size: once
D gene: NA
CDR3 DNA: TGTGCCAGCAGTGAAGGGCAGAAGAGGGTCACAGATACGCAGTATTTT
CDR3 protein: CASSEGQKRVTDTQYF

J gene: TRBJ1-5
V gene: TRBV2
clone size: NA
D gene: NA
CDR3 DNA: TGTGCCAGCAGTGATAGTCAGGGAAGCAATCAGCCCCAGCATTTT
CDR3 protein: CASSDSQGSNQPQHF

J gene: TRBJ1-6
V gene: TRBV25-1
clone size: once
D gene: TRBD1
CDR3 DNA: TGTGCCAGCAGTGATCCCCGACAGGGGTGGTTCTCACCCCTCCACTTT
CDR3 protein: CASSDPRQGWFSPLHF

J gene: TRBJ2-2
V gene: TRBV21-1
clone size: few
D gene: NA
CDR3 DNA: TGTGCCAGCAGCGTAGGATTGACTAGCGGGGCGAACACCGGGGAGCTGTTTTTT
CDR3 protein: CASSVGLTSGANTGELFF

J gene: TRBJ2-7
V gene: TRBV12-3/TRBV12-4
clone size: NA
D gene: NA
CDR3 DNA: TGTGCCAGTGTGGGACTTGCCGACGAGCAGTACTTC
CDR3 protein: CASVGLADEQYF

J gene: TRBJ1-2
V gene: TRBV3-1/TRBV3-2
clone size: NA
D gene: TRBD1
CDR3 DNA: TGTGCCAGCAGCCCGACCGGGACAGGGCTTACCTATGGCTACACCTTC
CDR3 protein: CASSPTGTGLTYGYTF

J gene: TRBJ2-7
V gene: TRBV5-4
clone size: NA
D gene: NA
CDR3 DNA: TGTGCCAGCAGCTTCGATGTGGGGGCTTCCTACGAGCAGTACTTC
CDR3 protein: CASSFDVGASYEQYF

J gene: TRBJ2-7
V gene: TRBV9
clone size: NA
D gene: NA
CDR3 DNA: TGTGCCAGCAGCGTAGGCCCCGCCGGGAGCTACGAGCAGTACTTC
CDR3 protein: CASSVGPAGSYEQYF

J gene: TRBJ2-7
V gene: TRBV3-1/TRBV3-2
clone size: NA
D gene: NA
CDR3 DNA: TGTGCCAGCAGCCCCTCGACCGGGGGGCTAACCTACGAGCAGTACTTC
CDR3 protein: CASSPSTGGLTYEQYF

J gene: TRBJ1-2
V gene: TRBV7-9
clone size: NA
D gene: TRBD1
CDR3 DNA: TGTGCCAGCAGCTTAGGGACAGGGGCCTATGGCTACACCTTC
CDR3 protein: CASSLGTGAYGYTF

J gene: TRBJ1-1
V gene: TRBV27
clone size: NA
D gene: NA
CDR3 DNA: TGTGCCAGCAGAGGGGCGTCTGAAGCTTTCTTT
CDR3 protein: CASRGASEAFF

J gene: TRBJ2-2
V gene: TRBV4-1
clone size: NA
D gene: TRBD2
CDR3 DNA: TGCGCCAGCAGCCTGACTAGCGGGGCGAACACCGGGGAGCTGTTTTTT
CDR3 protein: CASSLTSGANTGELFF

J gene: TRBJ1-6
V gene: TRBV5-5
clone size: NA
D gene: NA
CDR3 DNA: TGTGCCAGCAGCTTGGTTGCAGGGATGGATAATTCACCCCTCCACTTT
CDR3 protein: CASSLVAGMDNSPLHF

J gene: TRBJ1-1
V gene: TRBV11-3
clone size: NA
D gene: NA
CDR3 DNA: TGTGCCAGCAGCTTGGGGGGAGAAGCTTTCTTT
CDR3 protein: CASSLGGEAFF

J gene: TRBJ2-7
V gene: TRBV19
clone size: NA
D gene: TRBD1
CDR3 DNA: TGTGCCAGTAGTAAAGGGACAGGGGCCCCCTACGAGCAGTACTTC
CDR3 protein: CASSKGTGAPYEQYF

J gene: TRBJ2-1
V gene: TRBV4-3
clone size: NA
D gene: NA
CDR3 DNA: TGCGCCAGCAGCTGGCAGGGTCCCTACAATGAGCAGTTCTTC
CDR3 protein: CASSWQGPYNEQFF

J gene: TRBJ2-7
V gene: TRBV5-1
clone size: NA
D gene: NA
CDR3 DNA: TGCGCCAGCAGCTTTTATCCAACACGAACCTACGAGCAGTACTTC
CDR3 protein: CASSFYPTRTYEQYF

J gene: TRBJ2-1
V gene: TRBV7-9
clone size: NA
D gene: TRBD2
CDR3 DNA: TGTGCCAGCAGCTTTTCGGGCGGGGGGCTGATCTACAATGAGCAGTTCTTC
CDR3 protein: CASSFSGGGLIYNEQFF

J gene: TRBJ2-1
V gene: TRBV3-1/TRBV3-2
clone size: NA
D gene: NA
CDR3 DNA: TGTGCCAGCAGCCAAGTGGAGGGAGAATCAGAGCAGTTCTTC
CDR3 protein: CASSQVEGESEQFF

J gene: TRBJ1-3
V gene: TRBV6-6
clone size: NA
D gene: NA
CDR3 DNA: TGTGCCAGCAGTTTTGGAGGTTACTCTGGAAACACCATATATTTT
CDR3 protein: CASSFGGYSGNTIYF

J gene: TRBJ2-2
V gene: TRBV5-1
clone size: NA
D gene: NA
CDR3 DNA: TGCGCCAGCAGCTTGGAACTAGCAGGCACCGGGGAGCTGTTTTTT
CDR3 protein: CASSLELAGTGELFF

J gene: TRBJ2-5
V gene: TRBV6-5
clone size: NA
D gene: NA
CDR3 DNA: TGTGCCAGCAGTTACGGCACAGGTCAAGGGGAGACCCAGTACTTC
CDR3 protein: CASSYGTGQGETQYF

J gene: TRBJ1-1
V gene: TRBV7-5
clone size: NA
D gene: NA
CDR3 DNA: TGTGTCAGTGACACACTAAGACAGGGGGCTAGGAATACTGAAGCTTTCTTT
CDR3 protein: CVSDTLRQGARNTEAFF

J gene: TRBJ2-7
V gene: TRBV6-2/TRBV6-3
clone size: NA
D gene: NA
CDR3 DNA: TGTGCCAGCAGTTACCCAGGACAGTATCTCTACGAGCAGTACTTC
CDR3 protein: CASSYPGQYLYEQYF

J gene: TRBJ1-5
V gene: TRBV7-2
clone size: NA
D gene: TRBD1
CDR3 DNA: TGTGCCAGCAGCTTCTGGACAGGGAAGAATCAGCCCCAGCATTTT
CDR3 protein: CASSFWTGKNQPQHF

J gene: TRBJ2-1
V gene: TRBV5-6
clone size: NA
D gene: NA
CDR3 DNA: TGTGCCAGCAGCCTCTTCCAACTAGCCTATGAGCAGTTCTTC
CDR3 protein: CASSLFQLAYEQFF

J gene: TRBJ2-1
V gene: TRBV7-3
clone size: NA
D gene: NA
CDR3 DNA: TGTGCCAGCAGCTTAGGGCGGGGTTCCTACAATGAGCAGTTCTTC
CDR3 protein: CASSLGRGSYNEQFF

J gene: TRBJ2-2
V gene: TRBV7-9
clone size: once
D gene: TRBD2
CDR3 DNA: TGTGCCAGCAGTACAACCGGGACTAGGTGGACCGGGGAGCTGTTTTTT
CDR3 protein: CASSTTGTRWTGELFF

J gene: TRBJ1-3
V gene: TRBV19
clone size: once
D gene: NA
CDR3 DNA: TGTGCCAGTAGTATTGCCGGGAACACCATATATTTT
CDR3 protein: CASSIAGNTIYF